This TCR beta chain was identified during a study of T cell responses to AZD1222 COVID-19 vaccine. The V and J ends lost 0 bases and 6 bases, in that order; junction bases with no gene match: 8. The CDR3 contains 15 residues. Germline values: CDR1 LNHNV, CDR2 YYDKDF (reference sequence). The sample holds a few counts of this clone. TCRdb's table, derived via immunoSEQ multiplex PCR, lists solely in-frame clones and lacks some. The sample lists around 100,000 clones; approximately 83% were seen once. This chain joins TRBV15 and TRBJ2-7, with 7 nucleotides matching TRBD2. The sequenced sample was peripheral blood, obtained on day 0 of AZD1222 vaccination. The clonotype originates from an adult in good health. The CDR3 sequence is CATSRDLGEGREQYF. Written as DNA, the CDR3 is TGTGCCACCAGCAGAGATTTGGGGGAGGGCCGCGAGCAGTACTTC.